This passage covers 23 T cell receptor beta chains from one sample sequenced in a study of prognosis after radiotherapy for stage I lung cancer. It was by two-round multiplex PCR that TCR beta CDR3 was amplified from genomic DNA. Primers specific to each TRBV and TRBJ gene were used in first-round PCR. One entry per CDR3 protein, called by TCRdb with MiXCR from the multiplex PCR reads. The repertoire consists of tens of thousands of distinct CDR3 sequences, with approximately 35% occurring once and the leading ten covering roughly 8.3%. Sequenced here: PBMCs, sampled before or after stereotactic body radiation therapy (not recorded which). These receptors all come from a donor of 50 years or more with non-small cell lung cancer.

To note about this clonotype: The junction differs from germline at one of its ends, possibly a read error. The chain joins TRBV7-2 to TRBJ2-3, with D hard to call. The CDR3 is 16 amino acids. Germline values: CDR1 SGHTA, CDR2 FQGNSA. CDR3 region: CAISLRFSGVTDTQYF. In nucleotides, the CDR3 is TGTGCCATCAGCTTACGTTTCAGTGGAGTTACAGATACGCAGTATTTT.

Turning to this clonotype: Given a much more abundant clone one base away, this may be a read error. The chain uses TRBV28 and TRBJ1-1; no definite D call. Per germline, CDR1 MDHEN and CDR2 SYDVKM. This CDR3 has 11 residues. The CDR3 spells CASSLNGEASF. The DNA for the CDR3 is TGTGCCAGCAGTTTAAATGGTGAAGCTTCCTTT. The full variable domain, in which reference TRBV28 and TRBJ1-1 provide the parts outside the CDR3, is DVKVTQSSRYLVKRTGEKVFLECVQDMDHENMFWYRQDPGLGLRLIYFSYDVKMKEKGDIPEGYSVSREKKERFSLILESASTNQTSMYLCASSLNGEASFGQGTRLTVV.

This clonotype appeared many times. This sequence joins TRBV20-1 and TRBJ1-3, with 7 bases identical to TRBD1. V gave up 3 bases and J gave up 0 bases; unmatched junction bases: 2. From germline, CDR1 is DFQATT and CDR2 SNEGSKA (reference sequence). This CDR3 comprises 14 residues. CDR3 nucleotides: TGCAGTGCTAGTAGACAGGGCTCTGGAAACACCATATATTTT. Translated, it gives CSASRQGSGNTIYF.

The chain uses TRBV24-1 and TRBJ2-1; maybe TRBD2 (6 bases). The germline V and J ends were trimmed by 3 bases and 6 bases, with 23 bases remaining between them. Germline CDR1 and CDR2: KGHDR and SFDVKD. This CDR3 has 18 residues. CDR3 sequence: CATSDSVLAGGSANEQFF. The CDR3 coding sequence is TGTGCCACCAGTGATAGCGTACTAGCTGGAGGCTCGGCCAATGAGCAGTTCTTC.

Ten or more counts support this clonotype. V gene TRBV6-4 combines with J gene TRBJ2-3; D remains ambiguous. V lost 0 bases, J lost 1 base, and 11 bases lay in between. The CDR3 spans 16 residues. Germline V gene sequence: CDR1 MRHNA, CDR2 SNTAGT. The CDR3 DNA follows: TGTGCCAGCAGTGACTCCTTTCCGGGCCGCACAGATACGCAGTATTTT. Its translation: CASSDSFPGRTDTQYF.

Regarding this clonotype: This likely stems from a read error, as it lies one base from a far larger clone. The rearrangement links TRBV6-1 to TRBJ2-1; D ambiguous. The CDR3 covers 13 residues. With 7 bases removed from V and 9 bases from J, the gap between germline ends came to 16 bases. CDR1 is MNHNS and CDR2 is SASEGT in the germline V gene. In DNA form, the CDR3 reads TGTGCCAGCATCCTGCGTAATCCTGGTGAGCAGTTCTTC. Translating gives CASILRNPGEQFF.

The chain has TRBV7-8 and TRBJ2-1, with TRBD1 identical over 8 bases. Germline loops: CDR1 SGHVS, CDR2 FQNEAQ. V was clipped by 7 bases and J by 6 bases; unmatched bases: 11. This CDR3 comprises 15 residues. The CDR3 DNA reads TGTGCCAGCACCCAGGGGGCGGGCCGTGTCAATGAGCAGTTCTTC. This gives the protein CASTQGAGRVNEQFF. Supplemented by reference TRBV7-8 and TRBJ2-1, the full variable domain reads GAGVSQSPRYKVAKRGQDVALRCDPISGHVSLFWYQQALGQGPEFLTYFQNEAQLDKSGLPSDRFFAERPEGSVSTLKIQRTQQEDSAVYLCASTQGAGRVNEQFFGPGTRLTVL.

This clonotype was detected many times. The chain is built from TRBV19 and TRBJ2-2, with 7 bases aligning to TRBD1. V trimming: 3 bases; J trimming: 4 bases; junction bases outside the gene matches: 8. CDR3 size: 16 residues. The V gene's germline CDR1 is LNHDA and CDR2 SQIVND (reference sequence). The CDR3 sequence: CASSIQTGDLTGELFF. CDR3 bases: TGTGCCAGTAGTATCCAAACAGGGGACCTCACCGGGGAGCTGTTTTTT.

The V gene is TRBV27, the J gene TRBJ2-1; D is uncertain. The germline V and J ends were trimmed by 6 bases and 2 bases, with 11 bases remaining between them. Germline assignment: CDR1 MNHEY and CDR2 SMNVEV (reference sequence). CDR3 length: 14 residues. The CDR3 region has the DNA TGTGCCAGCAGGTGCGGAGAAGCCTACAATGAGCAGTTCTTC. Protein product: CASRCGEAYNEQFF.

There are many counts of this clonotype. CDR3 protein: CASTDGGANTGELFF. The CDR3 DNA reads TGTGCCAGCACCGACGGGGGCGCGAACACCGGGGAGCTGTTTTTT. This sequence joins TRBV28 and TRBJ2-2, with D perhaps TRBD1 or TRBD2 (6 bases each). Germline V lookup: CDR1 MDHEN, CDR2 SYDVKM. V dropped 7 bases and J dropped 0 bases, with 12 bases sitting between them. This CDR3 has 15 amino acids.

This clonotype was seen ten or more times. The chain links TRBV11-2 to TRBJ2-2; D remains unclear. V was clipped by 3 bases and J by 1 base, with 15 bases between them. Germline assignment: CDR1 SGHAT and CDR2 FQNNGV. This CDR3 has 17 residues. CDR3 sequence: CASSLGSGSENTGELFF. In nucleotides, the CDR3 is TGTGCCAGCAGCTTGGGGTCTGGCAGTGAGAACACCGGGGAGCTGTTTTTT.

At least ten counts were recorded for this clonotype. The genes are TRBV10-2 and TRBJ2-7, with D unresolved. The germline gives CDR1 WSHSY, CDR2 SAAADI. The V end lost 10 bases, the J end lost 3 bases, and 4 bases lay between the germline ends. There are 9 residues in the CDR3. CDR3 DNA sequence: TGCGCCAACTTCTACGAGCAGTACTTC. It translates to CANFYEQYF.

About this clonotype: The CDR3 carries no conserved terminal phenylalanine or tryptophan, so it likely arises from a read error. V and J are TRBV29-1 and TRBJ2-7, with D perhaps assigned TRBD1 or TRBD2 (6 bases each). CDR1 SQVTM and CDR2 ANQGSEA come from the germline V gene. CDR3 length equals 13 residues. Trimming stripped 7 bases from V and 7 bases from J, with 20 bases between. The CDR3 is CSGRGHLGGEQYS. Written as DNA, the CDR3 is TGCAGCGGGAGGGGACATCTTGGGGGTGAGCAGTACTCC.

To note about this clonotype: With a much larger clone just one base away, this may be a read error. The J gene is TRBJ2-1, the V gene TRBV6-2 or TRBV6-3; TRBD1 matches 9 bases. Germline assignment: CDR1 MNHEY and CDR2 SVGEGT. This CDR3 has 15 residues. CDR3 coding DNA: TGTGCCAGCAGTCTACAGGGGGCGGCCCCTAGGGAGCATTTCTTC. Translated, it gives CASSLQGAAPREHFF.

This clonotype was counted at least ten times. The CDR3, as DNA: TGTGCCAGCAGCCAAGCCCCGGAGGGGCTGGATGAAAAACTGTTTTTT. This gives the protein CASSQAPEGLDEKLFF. The chain recombines TRBV4-2 with TRBJ1-4; D might be TRBD1 (5 bases). This CDR3 is 16 amino acids long. V shed 1 base and J shed 6 bases, with 15 bases lying between them. Germline assignment: CDR1 LGHNA and CDR2 YNFKEQ.

There are many counts of this clonotype. The CDR3 DNA reads as TGCAGTGCTAGAGATCCAGCTTTCTCTAAAGAGACCCAGTACTTC. Its translation is CSARDPAFSKETQYF. The rearrangement links TRBV20-1 to TRBJ2-5; no definite D call. CDR1 DFQATT and CDR2 SNEGSKA come from the germline V gene (reference sequence). This CDR3 comprises 15 residues. Trimming cost V 0 bases and J 3 bases, with 14 bases left between them.

This clonotype was detected ten times or more. The gene calls are TRBV28 and TRBJ1-4; a weak D match, TRBD1 (5 bases). The CDR3 sequence is 15 residues long. V shed 8 bases and J shed 3 bases, with 16 bases lying between them. CDR1 is MDHEN, CDR2 SYDVKM, per germline. CDR3 DNA: TGTGCCAGCGGGTTAACAGGAGTGTCTAATGAAAAACTGTTTTTT. This encodes CASGLTGVSNEKLFF.

This clonotype came up many times. The CDR3 bases are TGTGCCAGCAGTACAGCGGGAGTGGTGGTCGAGCAGTACTTC. It encodes CASSTAGVVVEQYF. This chain links TRBV27 with TRBJ2-7; 8 bases are a match to TRBD2. The CDR3 has 14 amino acids. V was clipped by 5 bases and J by 6 bases; unmatched bases: 9. The germline V gene has CDR1 MNHEY and CDR2 SMNVEV (reference sequence).

A note on this clonotype: A read error is the likely source, as a far larger clone sits one nucleotide away. The rearrangement uses TRBV28 and TRBJ1-5; D is unclear. Germline V gene data show CDR1 as MDHEN and CDR2 as SYDVKM. The CDR3 is 14 amino acids. Trimming took off 9 bases at V and 0 bases at J, with 12 bases between the two ends. CDR3 sequence: CARSSVASNQPQHF. Here the CDR3 DNA reads TGTGCCAGGTCCAGTGTGGCTAGCAATCAGCCCCAGCATTTT. The full variable domain, its missing parts supplied by reference TRBV28 and TRBJ1-5, is DVKVTQSSRYLVKRTGEKVFLECVQDMDHENMFWYRQDPGLGLRLIYFSYDVKMKEKGDIPEGYSVSREKKERFSLILESASTNQTSMYLCARSSVASNQPQHFGDGTRLSIL.

This clonotype was observed a few times. The chain couples TRBV5-4 to TRBJ2-5; D may be TRBD1 or TRBD2 (5 bases each). Trimming stripped 3 bases from V and 10 bases from J, with 22 bases between. This CDR3 has 15 amino acids. Germline CDR1 reads SGHNT; CDR2 reads YYREEE (reference sequence). The CDR3 loop reads CASSSLKGRGVVQYF. The CDR3 nucleotides read TGTGCCAGCAGCTCATTAAAGGGTAGAGGGGTAGTCCAGTACTTC.

The rearrangement joins TRBV20-1 to TRBJ2-1, with TRBD2 matching 12 bases. With 3 bases clipped from V and 0 bases from J, the junction kept 3 bases outside the gene matches. The CDR3 loop spans 16 amino acids. Per the germline V gene, CDR1 is DFQATT and CDR2 is SNEGSKA (reference sequence). The DNA of the CDR3 is TGCAGTGCTAGGAAGACTAGCGGGAGCTCCTACAATGAGCAGTTCTTC. This encodes CSARKTSGSSYNEQFF.

Points on this clonotype: Being one base from a much bigger clone, this may be a read error. The chain recombines TRBV6-2 or TRBV6-3 with TRBJ2-1; D is possibly TRBD1 (5 bases). V lost 6 bases and J lost 9, with 21 bases in between. The CDR3 extends over 15 amino acids. The germline CDR1 and CDR2 sequences are MNHEY and SVGEGT. CDR3 protein: CASRPPWGEVSEQFF. The CDR3 nucleotides read TGTGCCAGCAGGCCCCCGTGGGGCGAGGTCAGTGAGCAGTTCTTC.

This clonotype appeared many times. The V and J genes are TRBV20-1 and TRBJ1-4; 8 nucleotides line up with TRBD1. The length of the CDR3 is 16 residues. From germline, CDR1 is DFQATT and CDR2 SNEGSKA (reference sequence). V lost 2 bases to trimming and J lost 3 bases; unmatched junction nucleotides: 8. DNA for the CDR3: TGCAGTGCTAGACAACAGGGGGGCGCGGCTAATGAAAAACTGTTTTTT. Translating gives CSARQQGGAANEKLFF.